A single sample gave rise to the 30 T cell receptor beta chains below, sequenced in a study of T cell repertoires in cytomegalovirus infection. TCRdb reanalysed the reads using MiXCR and keeps one entry per CDR3 protein. Here the sample spans almost 300,000 distinct CDR3 sequences, roughly 9.3% being singletons. Sequenced: PBMCs. The source is a human donor in good health (CMV status not recorded). Some clones in this sample may be carry-over from other donors' samples.

This clonotype was recorded many times. The gene calls are TRBV6-2 or TRBV6-3 and TRBJ2-3; 8 bases agree with TRBD1. The CDR3 totals 16 residues. The germline V gene encodes CDR1 MNHEY and CDR2 SVGEGT. V was pared by 5 bases and J by 0 bases, with 7 bases of the junction left unmatched. CDR3 nucleotide sequence: TGTGCCAGCAGTGGGACAGGTCGAACTAGCACAGATACGCAGTATTTT. This gives the protein CASSGTGRTSTDTQYF.

This clonotype appeared many times. This chain connects TRBV6-2 or TRBV6-3 to TRBJ1-1; D unresolved. The CDR3 runs 12 residues. Per germline, CDR1 MNHEY and CDR2 SVGEGT. V was cut by 6 bases and J by 1 base, with 6 bases left in between. Here the CDR3 DNA reads TGTGCCAGCAGAGACTCGAACACTGAAGCTTTCTTT. This sequence encodes CASRDSNTEAFF.

This clonotype was counted many times. The rearrangement joins TRBV7-8 to TRBJ2-3; 12 bases fit TRBD1. The CDR3 extends over 16 amino acids. Trimming at V came to 6 bases and at J to 1 base, leaving 5 bases not matched to a gene. The germline V gene encodes CDR1 SGHVS and CDR2 FQNEAQ. The CDR3 is CASRRDRGRGTDTQYF. The CDR3 DNA sequence: TGTGCCAGCAGGCGGGACAGGGGGCGAGGCACAGATACGCAGTATTTT.

This clonotype was seen many times. The CDR3 bases are TGTGCCAGCAGCCAAGATGGGGTAGCGGGGGAGGACAATGAGCAGTTCTTC. Translated, it gives CASSQDGVAGEDNEQFF. This chain joins TRBV4-2 and TRBJ2-1; 9 bases are shared with TRBD2. Germline V gives CDR1 LGHNA, CDR2 YNFKEQ. This CDR3 comprises 17 residues. The J segment lost 5 bases and the V segment lost 0 bases, leaving 8 bases of the junction unmatched.

This clonotype was seen repeatedly, ten times or more. This chain joins TRBV7-9 and TRBJ1-2; D gene unclear. The germline CDR1 and CDR2 sequences are SEHNR and FQNEAQ (reference sequence). CDR3 size: 12 residues. The V end lost 4 bases, the J end lost 6 bases, and 9 bases lay between the germline ends. The CDR3 loop is CASSSRSHGYTF. CDR3 coding DNA: TGTGCCAGCAGCTCCCGGTCTCATGGCTACACCTTC.

This clonotype has ten or more counts. The V and J genes are TRBV7-2 and TRBJ1-5; D unclear. CDR1 and CDR2 from the germline V gene are SGHTA and FQGNSA. This CDR3 has 14 amino acids. V lost 5 bases to trimming and J lost 0 bases, with 8 bases between them. As DNA, the CDR3 is TGTGCCAGCAGCCCAACATATAGCAATCAGCCCCAGCATTTT. Translation gives CASSPTYSNQPQHF.

This clonotype was detected ten times or more. The CDR3 DNA is TGTGCCAGCAGCTTAGGGCTAGCGGGGTCCACAGACAATGAGCAGTTCTTC. Encoded protein: CASSLGLAGSTDNEQFF. The genes are TRBV7-6 and TRBJ2-1, with 9 bases aligning to TRBD2. Germline-derived CDR1 and CDR2 are SGHVS and FNYEAQ. Losses at the gene ends were 1 base for V and 5 bases for J; bases not matched to a gene: 9. This CDR3 comprises 17 residues. The full variable domain, rest sourced from reference TRBV7-6 and TRBJ2-1, is GAGVSQSPRYKVTKRGQDVALRCDPISGHVSLYWYRQALGQGPEFLTYFNYEAQQDKSGLPNDRFSAERPEGSISTLTIQRTEQRDSAMYRCASSLGLAGSTDNEQFFGPGTRLTVL.

This clonotype was seen many times. This rearrangement joins TRBV7-8 to TRBJ2-7; D gene uncertain. Germline V gene data show CDR1 as SGHVS and CDR2 as FQNEAQ. The CDR3 is 13 residues long. V was pared by 4 bases and J by 2 bases, with 9 bases between. In nucleotides, the CDR3 is TGTGCCAGCAGCTACGGGCCCACCTACGAGCAGTACGTC. Translated: CASSYGPTYEQYV.

J is TRBJ1-2 and V is TRBV6-2 or TRBV6-3; possible D gene TRBD1, 5 bases. CDR3 length equals 16 residues. Trimming shortened V by 0 bases and J by 7 bases, and 18 bases separated the two germline ends. Germline V gene data show CDR1 as MNHEY and CDR2 as SVGEGT. Written as DNA, the CDR3 is TGTGCCAGCAGTTACTCGAGTGGGCAGGGCGGCGGTGGCTACACCTTC. Translated, it gives CASSYSSGQGGGGYTF.

To note about this clonotype: The CDR3 does not end in the conserved phenylalanine or tryptophan, so this is likely a read error. The chain has TRBV3-1 and TRBJ2-5; D tentatively fits TRBD1 or TRBD2 (5 bases each). This CDR3 region has 14 residues. CDR1 LGHDT and CDR2 YNNKEL come from the germline V gene (reference sequence). V gave up 4 bases and J gave up 5 bases, with 14 bases separating them. The DNA of the CDR3 is TGTGCCAGCAGCCCCTTGAGGGGTTCGGAGACCCAGTACTTA. Translation: CASSPLRGSETQYL.

Details on this clonotype: A single base separates this from a much larger clone, so it may be a read error. The chain joins TRBV7-9 to TRBJ2-2; 13 bases line up with TRBD2. The CDR3 has 21 amino acids. Germline V gene sequence: CDR1 SEHNR, CDR2 FQNEAQ (reference sequence). The CDR3 bases are TGTGCTAGCAGCCCACCCCGCCGACTAGCGGGGGGCGGGTCGAACACCGGGGAGCTGATTTTT. It specifies CASSPPRRLAGGGSNTGELIF. The whole variable domain, filled in from reference TRBV7-9 and TRBJ2-2, reads DTGVSQNPRHKITKRGQNVTFRCDPISEHNRLYWYRQTLGQGPEFLTYFQNEAQLEKSRLLSDRFSAERPKGSFSTLEIQRTEQGDSAMYLCASSPPRRLAGGGSNTGELIFGEGSRLTVL.

There are many counts of this clonotype. The chain combines TRBV4-3 with TRBJ2-7; 8 bases match TRBD1. After removal of 5 bases from V and 5 bases from J, the junction contained 5 bases not matched to a gene. CDR1 and CDR2 from the germline V gene are LGHNA and YSLEER. CDR3 length equals 13 residues. The CDR3: CASSVSTGDEQYV. The CDR3 DNA follows: TGCGCCAGCAGCGTCTCGACAGGGGACGAGCAGTACGTC.

This clonotype came up a few times. The chain is built from TRBV7-8 and TRBJ1-5; TRBD1 matches 11 bases. V dropped 5 bases and J dropped 1; count of bases not matched to a gene: 10. Per germline, CDR1 SGHVS and CDR2 FQNEAQ. The CDR3 spans 18 residues. The CDR3 nucleotides read TGTGCCAGCAGCGCCTCGGACAGGGGGCTTCTAAGCAATCAGCCCCAGCATTTT. This translates into CASSASDRGLLSNQPQHF.

This clonotype appeared many times. V gene TRBV7-9 combines with J gene TRBJ2-3; the D is unclear. The germline gives CDR1 SEHNR, CDR2 FQNEAQ (reference sequence). There are 14 residues in the CDR3. V was clipped by 2 bases and J by 5 bases, with 11 bases between them. In DNA form, the CDR3 reads TGTGCCAGCAGCTTAACTTGGCAGGAAGATACGCAGTATTTT. Protein product: CASSLTWQEDTQYF.

This rearrangement joins TRBV29-1 to TRBJ1-1; 8 nucleotides agree with TRBD1. Per germline, CDR1 SQVTM and CDR2 ANQGSEA. The V segment lost 6 bases and the J segment 1 base; nucleotides outside the gene matches: 4. The CDR3 is made up of 13 amino acids. Here the CDR3 DNA reads TGCAGCGTACGGACAGGGAGGAACACTGAAGCTTTCTTT. It encodes CSVRTGRNTEAFF.

This clonotype was recorded many times. The chain recombines TRBV6-2 or TRBV6-3 with TRBJ1-1; D ambiguous. V lost 7 bases and J 1 base, leaving 10 bases between the germline ends. Germline values: CDR1 MNHEY, CDR2 SVGEGT. This CDR3 contains 13 residues. In nucleotides, the CDR3 is TGTGCCAGCACCCTACGTGGGAACACTGAAGCTTTCTTT. Its translation: CASTLRGNTEAFF.

There are many counts of this clonotype. The chain couples TRBV6-5 to TRBJ2-5, with unresolved D. The CDR3 is made up of 14 amino acids. The V gene's germline CDR1 is MNHEY and CDR2 SVGAGI. Between the trimmed V and J ends, which lost 6 bases and 4 bases, there was a span of 15 bases. CDR3 in amino acids: CASSFSGSGETQYF. CDR3 in DNA: TGTGCCAGCAGCTTTTCCGGGTCAGGAGAGACCCAGTACTTC.

This clonotype was counted only a few times. The chain links TRBV19 to TRBJ1-2; D is ambiguous. The CDR3 length is 12 residues. With 4 bases removed from V and 13 bases from J, the gap between germline ends came to 16 bases. Per germline, CDR1 LNHDA and CDR2 SQIVND (reference sequence). This chain's CDR3 is CASSTIDGEGTF. The CDR3 nucleotides read TGTGCCAGTAGTACCATCGACGGGGAAGGCACCTTC.

This clonotype was seen a single time. The V and J genes are TRBV29-1 and TRBJ1-4; 8 nucleotides align to TRBD1. The J segment lost 6 bases and the V segment lost 6 bases, leaving 6 bases of the junction unmatched. In germline, CDR1 is SQVTM, CDR2 ANQGSEA. The CDR3 totals 13 residues. The CDR3 is CSVRDRQDEKLFF. CDR3 coding DNA: TGCAGCGTCCGGGACAGGCAGGATGAAAAACTGTTTTTT.

Many counts were recorded for this clonotype. The chain is built from TRBV12-3 or TRBV12-4 and TRBJ1-2; no reliable D call. V was pared by 0 bases and J by 4 bases, with 9 bases between. This CDR3 is built from 14 residues. The CDR3 sequence: CASSLAGSFYGYTF. The CDR3 DNA is TGTGCCAGCAGTTTAGCGGGATCTTTCTATGGCTACACCTTC.

This clonotype was recorded many times. The chain links TRBV6-5 to TRBJ2-7; TRBD2 might be the D (6 bases). The length of the CDR3 is 16 residues. Trimming pared 0 bases from V and 0 bases from J, leaving 12 bases between. CDR1 MNHEY and CDR2 SVGAGI come from the germline V gene. The CDR3 DNA is TGTGCCAGCAGTTACTCGCCTCCGGGACTCTCCTACGAGCAGTACTTC. Protein product: CASSYSPPGLSYEQYF.

This clonotype turned up a few times. The chain links TRBV4-3 to TRBJ1-1; D unresolved. The V end was cut by 0 bases, the J end by 1 base, with 6 bases between. In germline, CDR1 is LGHNA, CDR2 YSLEER. The CDR3 is 14 amino acids. The CDR3 DNA follows: TGCGCCAGCAGCCAAGACTCGGGGAACACTGAAGCTTTCTTT. Protein sequence: CASSQDSGNTEAFF.

This clonotype was seen many times. This chain uses TRBV20-1 with TRBJ2-1; a weak D match, TRBD1 (6 bases). The CDR3 runs to 13 residues. In germline, CDR1 is DFQATT, CDR2 SNEGSKA (reference sequence). Trimming removed 4 bases from V and 4 bases from J, with 11 bases in between. The CDR3 sequence is CSATGTNYNEQFF. The CDR3 bases are TGCAGTGCTACTGGGACAAATTACAATGAGCAGTTCTTC.

Regarding this clonotype: Being one base from a much bigger clone, this may be a read error. The chain carries TRBV29-1 and TRBJ2-6, with 8 bases identical to TRBD2. CDR3 size: 18 residues. J gave up 0 bases and V 7 bases, and 14 bases lay outside the gene matches. From germline, CDR1 is SQVTM and CDR2 ANQGSEA. The CDR3 nucleotides are TGCAGCGACGGAGGGGATCTTCGGGAGGGCTCTGGGGCCAACGTCCTGACTTTC. Its protein is CSDGGDLREGSGANVLTF.

The rearrangement joins TRBV28 to TRBJ2-1, with D perhaps being TRBD1 or TRBD2 (5 bases each). Per the germline V gene, CDR1 is MDHEN and CDR2 is SYDVKM. The CDR3 runs 16 residues. The ends were cut back, 4 bases at V and 0 bases at J, with 13 bases in the middle. The DNA of the CDR3 is TGTGCCAGCAGTTCCCCCGTCGGGGCCTCCTACAATGAGCAGTTCTTC. As protein: CASSSPVGASYNEQFF.

Many counts were recorded for this clonotype. This sequence joins TRBV7-9 and TRBJ2-7; maybe TRBD2 (5 bases). The CDR3 totals 14 residues. Germline loops: CDR1 SEHNR, CDR2 FQNEAQ (reference sequence). The ends were cut back, 2 bases at V and 2 bases at J, with 10 bases in the middle. The CDR3 sequence is CASSLSGSPYEQYV. In nucleotides, the CDR3 is TGTGCCAGCAGCTTAAGCGGCAGTCCCTACGAGCAGTACGTC.

The rearrangement links TRBV13 to TRBJ2-2; 9 positions agree with TRBD1. Germline V gene sequence: CDR1 PRHDT, CDR2 FYEKMQ (reference sequence). The junction had 4 bases not matched to a gene; V was cut back by 2 bases and J by 6 bases. The CDR3 has 15 amino acids. CDR3 residues: CASSLMTGGAGELFF. CDR3 nucleotides: TGTGCCAGCAGCTTAATGACAGGGGGGGCCGGGGAGCTGTTTTTT.

Many counts were recorded for this clonotype. This chain connects TRBV6-6 to TRBJ2-1, with D unresolved. CDR1 MNHNY and CDR2 SVGAGI come from the germline V gene (reference sequence). With 2 bases removed from V and 4 bases from J, the gap between germline ends came to 9 bases. The CDR3 runs to 14 residues. CDR3 in DNA: TGTGCCAGCAGTTACACCGGGTTTTACAATGAGCAGTTCTTC. Encoded protein: CASSYTGFYNEQFF.

The J gene is TRBJ2-4, the V gene TRBV15, with D perhaps given as TRBD1 or TRBD2 (6 bases each). CDR3 length: 12 residues. V lost 4 bases, J lost 8 bases, and 9 bases lay in between. Germline values: CDR1 LNHNV, CDR2 YYDKDF (reference sequence). This CDR3 is CATSTGGHIQYF. The CDR3 DNA is TGTGCCACCAGCACCGGGGGCCACATTCAGTACTTC.

This CDR3 is CASSLHDTGELFF. In nucleotides, the CDR3 is TGTGCCAGCAGTTTGCATGACACCGGGGAGCTGTTTTTT. The J gene is TRBJ2-2, the V gene TRBV12-3 or TRBV12-4; D unclear. V lost 3 bases and J lost 3, with 5 bases in between. The CDR3 spans 13 residues.